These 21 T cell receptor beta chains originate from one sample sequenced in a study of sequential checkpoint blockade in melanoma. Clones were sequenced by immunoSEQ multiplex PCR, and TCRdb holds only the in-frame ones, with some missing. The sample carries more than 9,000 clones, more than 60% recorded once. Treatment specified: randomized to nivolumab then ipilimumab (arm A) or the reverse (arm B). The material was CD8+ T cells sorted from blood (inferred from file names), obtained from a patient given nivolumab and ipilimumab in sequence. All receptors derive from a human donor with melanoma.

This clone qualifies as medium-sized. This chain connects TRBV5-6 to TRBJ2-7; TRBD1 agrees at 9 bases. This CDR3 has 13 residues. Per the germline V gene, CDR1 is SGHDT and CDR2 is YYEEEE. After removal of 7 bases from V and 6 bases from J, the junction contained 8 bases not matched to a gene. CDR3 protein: CASGQGRLSEQYF. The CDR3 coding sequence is TGTGCCAGCGGACAGGGGCGGTTATCCGAGCAGTACTTC.

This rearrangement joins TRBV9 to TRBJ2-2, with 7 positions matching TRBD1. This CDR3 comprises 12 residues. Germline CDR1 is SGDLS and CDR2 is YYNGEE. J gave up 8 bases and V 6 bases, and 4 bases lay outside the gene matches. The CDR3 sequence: CASKGGAGELFF. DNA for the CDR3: TGTGCCAGCAAAGGGGGCGCGGGGGAGCTGTTTTTT.

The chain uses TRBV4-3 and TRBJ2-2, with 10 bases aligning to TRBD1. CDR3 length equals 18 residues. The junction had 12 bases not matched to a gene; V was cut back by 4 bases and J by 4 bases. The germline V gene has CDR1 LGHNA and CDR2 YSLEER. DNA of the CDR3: TGCGCCAGCAGCCCCCTATTAGACAGGGGGCCAGGCACCGGGGAGCTGTTTTTT. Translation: CASSPLLDRGPGTGELFF.

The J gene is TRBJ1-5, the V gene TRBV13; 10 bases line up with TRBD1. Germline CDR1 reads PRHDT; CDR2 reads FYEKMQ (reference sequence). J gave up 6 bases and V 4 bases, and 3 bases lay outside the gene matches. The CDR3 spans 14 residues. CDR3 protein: CASSSGTGVQPQHF. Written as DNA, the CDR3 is TGTGCCAGCAGCTCCGGGACAGGGGTTCAGCCCCAGCATTTT.

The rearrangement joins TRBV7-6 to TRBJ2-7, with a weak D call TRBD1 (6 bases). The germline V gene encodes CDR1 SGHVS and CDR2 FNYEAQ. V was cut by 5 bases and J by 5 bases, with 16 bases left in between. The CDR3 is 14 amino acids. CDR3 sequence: CASSIQQGPDEQYF. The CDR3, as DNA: TGTGCCAGCAGCATACAACAGGGTCCCGACGAGCAGTACTTC.

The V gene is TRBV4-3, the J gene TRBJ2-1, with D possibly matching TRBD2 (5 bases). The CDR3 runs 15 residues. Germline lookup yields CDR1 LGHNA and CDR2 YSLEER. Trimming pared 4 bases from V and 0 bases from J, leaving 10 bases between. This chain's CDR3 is CASSLGLYSYNEQFF. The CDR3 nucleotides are TGCGCCAGCAGCCTAGGACTTTACTCCTACAATGAGCAGTTCTTC.

As DNA, the CDR3 is TGTGCCAGTAGTACCGGGACTAGCGGTTACAATGAGCAGTTCTTC. Translated, it gives CASSTGTSGYNEQFF. The rearrangement joins TRBV19 to TRBJ2-1, with TRBD2 matching over 11 bases. Germline V lookup: CDR1 LNHDA, CDR2 SQIVND (reference sequence). The CDR3 length is 15 residues. The J segment lost 4 bases and the V segment lost 4 bases, leaving 3 bases of the junction unmatched.

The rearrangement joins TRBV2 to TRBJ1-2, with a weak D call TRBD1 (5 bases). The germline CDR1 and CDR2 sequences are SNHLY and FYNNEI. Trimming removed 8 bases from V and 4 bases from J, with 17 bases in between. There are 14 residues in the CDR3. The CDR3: CASYIAGPLYGYTF. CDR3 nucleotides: TGTGCCAGCTACATAGCAGGGCCTCTCTATGGCTACACCTTC.

In DNA, the CDR3 is TGTGCCACCAGCAAGGGACAGATTAGCAATCAGCCCCAGCATTTT. It yields the protein CATSKGQISNQPQHF. V and J are TRBV15 and TRBJ1-5, with 7 positions matching TRBD1. CDR1 and CDR2 (germline): LNHNV, YYDKDF (reference sequence). CDR3 length: 15 amino acids. V was clipped by 4 bases and J by 0 bases; unmatched bases: 3. Variable domain in full (rest from reference TRBV15 and TRBJ1-5): DAMVIQNPRYQVTQFGKPVTLSCSQTLNHNVMYWYQQKSSQAPKLLFHYYDKDFNNEADTPDNFQSRRPNTSFCFLDIRSPGLGDTAMYLCATSKGQISNQPQHFGDGTRLSIL.

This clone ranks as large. The DNA of the CDR3 is TGTGCCAGTAGTATAGGTGGAGGAGGCGAGCAGTACTTC. Residues: CASSIGGGGEQYF. This chain connects TRBV19 to TRBJ2-7; D may be TRBD2 (5 bases). V gave up 1 base and J gave up 6 bases, with 10 bases separating them. Germline V lookup: CDR1 LNHDA, CDR2 SQIVND (reference sequence). The CDR3 sequence is 13 residues long.

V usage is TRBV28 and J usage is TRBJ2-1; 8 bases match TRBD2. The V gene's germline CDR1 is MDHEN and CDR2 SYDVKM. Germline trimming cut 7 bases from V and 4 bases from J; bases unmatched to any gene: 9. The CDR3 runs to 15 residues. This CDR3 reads CASTVTSGIYNEQFF. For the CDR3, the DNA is TGTGCCAGCACGGTTACTAGCGGAATATACAATGAGCAGTTCTTC. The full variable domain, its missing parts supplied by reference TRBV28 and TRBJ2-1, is DVKVTQSSRYLVKRTGEKVFLECVQDMDHENMFWYRQDPGLGLRLIYFSYDVKMKEKGDIPEGYSVSREKKERFSLILESASTNQTSMYLCASTVTSGIYNEQFFGPGTRLTVL.

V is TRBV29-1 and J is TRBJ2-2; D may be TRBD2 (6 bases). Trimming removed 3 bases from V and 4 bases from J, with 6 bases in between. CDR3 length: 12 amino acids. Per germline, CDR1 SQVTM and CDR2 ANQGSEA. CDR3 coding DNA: TGCAGCGTTGAGGGGGGCACCGGGGAGCTGTTTTTT. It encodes CSVEGGTGELFF.

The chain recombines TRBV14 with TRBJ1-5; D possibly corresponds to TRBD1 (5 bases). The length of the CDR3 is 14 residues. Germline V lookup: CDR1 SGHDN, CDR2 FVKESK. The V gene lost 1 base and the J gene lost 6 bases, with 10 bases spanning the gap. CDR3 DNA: TGTGCCAGCAGCCAAGGGACCGGGGGTCAGCCCCAGCATTTT. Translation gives CASSQGTGGQPQHF.

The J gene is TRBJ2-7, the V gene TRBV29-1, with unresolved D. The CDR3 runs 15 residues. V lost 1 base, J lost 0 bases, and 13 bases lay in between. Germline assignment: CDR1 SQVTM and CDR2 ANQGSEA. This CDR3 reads CSVEVWSGLSYEQYF. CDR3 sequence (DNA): TGCAGCGTTGAAGTTTGGTCAGGCCTCTCCTACGAGCAGTACTTC.

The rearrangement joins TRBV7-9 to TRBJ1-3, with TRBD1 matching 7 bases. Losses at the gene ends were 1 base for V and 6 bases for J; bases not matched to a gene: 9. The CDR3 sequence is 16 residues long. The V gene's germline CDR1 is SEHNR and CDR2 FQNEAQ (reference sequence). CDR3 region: CASSLDTGVDANTIYF. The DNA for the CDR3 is TGTGCCAGCAGCTTAGATACAGGGGTCGACGCAAACACCATATATTTT.

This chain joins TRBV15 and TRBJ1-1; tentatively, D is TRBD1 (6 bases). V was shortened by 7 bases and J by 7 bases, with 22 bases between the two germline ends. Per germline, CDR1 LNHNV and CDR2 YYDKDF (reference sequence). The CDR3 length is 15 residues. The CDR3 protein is CATTSGGGEYDEAFF. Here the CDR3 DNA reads TGTGCCACCACCAGCGGTGGGGGCGAGTACGATGAAGCTTTCTTT.

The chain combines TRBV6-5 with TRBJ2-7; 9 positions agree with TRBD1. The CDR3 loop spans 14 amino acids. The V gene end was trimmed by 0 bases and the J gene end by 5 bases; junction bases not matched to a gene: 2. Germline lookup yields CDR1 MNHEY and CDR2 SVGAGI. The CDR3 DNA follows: TGTGCCAGCAGTTACTCACAGGGGGCGGACGAGCAGTACTTC. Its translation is CASSYSQGADEQYF.

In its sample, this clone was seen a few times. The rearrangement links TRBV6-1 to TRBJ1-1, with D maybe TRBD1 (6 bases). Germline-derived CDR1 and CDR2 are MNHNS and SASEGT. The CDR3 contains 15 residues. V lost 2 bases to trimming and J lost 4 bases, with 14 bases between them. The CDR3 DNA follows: TGTGCCAGCAGTGAATCATGGGACACCACCACTGAAGCTTTCTTT. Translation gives CASSESWDTTTEAFF.

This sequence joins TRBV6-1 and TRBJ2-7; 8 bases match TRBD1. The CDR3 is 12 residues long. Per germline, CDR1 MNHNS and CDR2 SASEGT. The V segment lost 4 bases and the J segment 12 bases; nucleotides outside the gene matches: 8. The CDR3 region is CASSGTGPGWYF. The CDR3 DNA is TGTGCCAGCAGTGGGACAGGGCCCGGGTGGTACTTC.

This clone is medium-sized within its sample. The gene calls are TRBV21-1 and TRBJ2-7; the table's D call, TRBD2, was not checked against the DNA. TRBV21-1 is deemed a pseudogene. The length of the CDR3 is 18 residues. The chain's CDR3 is CASSKRGLAGLSSYEQYF. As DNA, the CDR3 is TGTGCCAGCAGCAAACGCGGACTAGCGGGACTGAGCTCCTACGAGCAGTACTTC.

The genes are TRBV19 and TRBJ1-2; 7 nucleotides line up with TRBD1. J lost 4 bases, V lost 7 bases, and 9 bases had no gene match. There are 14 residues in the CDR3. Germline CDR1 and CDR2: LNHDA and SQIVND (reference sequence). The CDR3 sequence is CASKADRDAYGYTF. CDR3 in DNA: TGTGCCAGTAAAGCCGACAGGGACGCCTATGGCTACACCTTC.